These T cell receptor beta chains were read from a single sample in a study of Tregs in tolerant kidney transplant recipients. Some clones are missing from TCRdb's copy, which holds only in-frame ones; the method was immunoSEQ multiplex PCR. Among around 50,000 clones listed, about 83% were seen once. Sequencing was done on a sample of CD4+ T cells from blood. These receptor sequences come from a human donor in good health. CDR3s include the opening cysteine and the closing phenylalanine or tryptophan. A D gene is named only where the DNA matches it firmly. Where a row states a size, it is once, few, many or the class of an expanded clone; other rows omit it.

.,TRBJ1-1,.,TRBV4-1,CASRGTLKNTEAFF,TGCGCCAGCAGAGGGACCTTGAAAAACACTGAAGCTTTCTTT
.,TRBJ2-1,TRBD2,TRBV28,CASLPSSGRGSYNEQFF,TGTGCCAGCTTGCCCTCTAGCGGGAGGGGTTCCTACAATGAGCAGTTCTTC
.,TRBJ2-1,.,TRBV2,CAISKDFSYNEQFF,TGTGCCATCTCAAAGGACTTCTCCTACAATGAGCAGTTCTTC
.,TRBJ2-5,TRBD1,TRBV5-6,CASSLPGQGSTETQYF,TGTGCCAGCAGCTTGCCTGGACAGGGCTCTACGGAGACCCAGTACTTC
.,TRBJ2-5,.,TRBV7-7,CASSGTPLETQYF,TGTGCCAGCAGCGGGACGCCCCTAGAGACCCAGTACTTC
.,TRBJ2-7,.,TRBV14,CASSRAGAYEQYF,TGTGCCAGCAGCCGTGCAGGGGCCTACGAGCAGTACTTC
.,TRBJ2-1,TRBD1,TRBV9,CASSSGQGRYNEQFF,TGTGCCAGCAGCTCCGGACAGGGGCGCTACAATGAGCAGTTCTTC
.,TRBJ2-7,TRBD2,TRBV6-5,CASGSGGRQVYEQYF,TGTGCCAGCGGAAGCGGGGGGCGGCAAGTCTACGAGCAGTACTTC
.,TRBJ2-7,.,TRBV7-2,CASSFNSEDWLRPYEQYF,TGTGCCAGCAGCTTCAACTCAGAGGACTGGCTAAGACCCTACGAGCAGTACTTC
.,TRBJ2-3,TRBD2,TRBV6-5,CASSTLRGGRDTQYF,TGTGCCAGCAGTACCCTACGGGGGGGCAGAGATACGCAGTATTTT
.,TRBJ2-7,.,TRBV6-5,CASNLPGVNEQYF,TGTGCCAGCAACCTTCCCGGGGTTAACGAGCAGTACTTC
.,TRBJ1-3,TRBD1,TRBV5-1,CASSATGVSGNTIYF,TGCGCCAGCAGCGCCACAGGGGTCTCGGGAAACACCATATATTTT
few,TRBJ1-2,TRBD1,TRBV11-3,CASSFPGTGEGYTF,TGTGCCAGCAGCTTCCCCGGGACAGGGGAAGGCTACACCTTC
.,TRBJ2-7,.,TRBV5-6,CASSFLGSVKTYEQYF,TGTGCCAGCAGCTTCCTCGGGTCCGTTAAGACCTACGAGCAGTACTTC
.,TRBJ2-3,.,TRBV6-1,CASTEGGASTDTQYF,TGTGCCAGCACGGAAGGGGGGGCTAGCACAGATACGCAGTATTTT
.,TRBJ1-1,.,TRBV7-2,CASSLVSEAFF,TGTGCCAGCAGCTTAGTGAGTGAAGCTTTCTTT